This note documents a single T cell receptor beta chain sequence. This clone was counted only a few times. Its antigen is unknown. No qualities accompany the bases; no much larger clone lies one base away. This sample was included in a study of blood T cell repertoires in COVID-19 (dated by TCRdb to the early 2020s). Describing the broader study: The collaborator samples originated in the United States, Italy and Spain and spanned the acute and convalescent phases of COVID-19. The material from the prospective study consisted of cDNA or gDNA derived from T cells, B-cell-depleted T cells, or PBMCs. Deeply sampled blood TCRbeta repertoires from subjects exposed to, actively infected with, or recovered from COVID-19 were included in the dataset. The repertoires were made available in a free public database intended to serve as a resource for research on the immune response to SARS-CoV-2. The samples were drawn from two sources: the first 160 participants of the ongoing ImmuneRACE study, and 950 to 1,500 subjects contributed by 6 global collaborators. Sample metadata almost always included a de-identified subject ID, COVID-19 status, age in years and sex. Where available, HLA class I and class II types were taken from metadata supplied by the sample provider and were not determined by assay-based typing. Here is what the overall study found, with its caveats: The amount of clinical and demographic metadata varied by source and participant and was provided uncurated.

CDR1 is given as MDHEN and CDR2 as SYDVKM, both from the germline V gene. Cut back by 3 bases and 0 bases, the V and J ends lie 14 bases apart. There are 17 amino acids in the CDR3, from cysteine to phenylalanine inclusive. CDR3 DNA is the only sequence kept; it has 51 bases, read in frame from the first base. Each collaborating institution followed its own protocols to collect whole blood in K2EDTA tubes. Collaborator samples were shipped for TCRbeta analysis as frozen whole blood, isolated PBMCs, or DNA extracted from either sample type. The immunoSEQ Assay, a bias-controlled multiplex PCR, was used to amplify TCRbeta CDR3 regions from genomic DNA. In the authors' own workflow: Within the assay, amplification of reference gene primers was used to estimate how many nucleated cells each sample contained. To quantify the absolute abundance of each unique TCRbeta CDR3 rearrangement, sequence reads were collapsed and filtered. For each sample, productive Simpson clonality was calculated as the square root of Simpson's diversity index over productive rearrangements. The table was pulled from immuneACCESS by TCRdb, which kept in-frame rearrangements only. Such tables lose some clones; where checked, under half of the loss comes from unresolved V genes, and the rest has no known cause. V and J calls and clone size follow that table, whereas D and trimming were derived from the DNA. Across this sample there are some 78,000 clones, with approximately 90% seen only once. Over 4% of the sample belongs to the ten largest clones.

This clonotype was obtained from an elderly woman with active or convalescent COVID-19. Rearrangement joined TRBV28 to TRBJ2-2, with a tentative D gene TRBD1 over 5 matching bases. The sequenced material came from peripheral blood. The CDR3 protein is CASSFSPGRANTGELFF. DNA sequence: TGTGCCAGCAGTTTCTCACCCGGCAGGGCGAACACCGGGGAGCTGTTTTTT.